This is a list of T cell receptor beta chains from one sample in a study of radiotherapy plus CTLA-4 blockade in lung cancer. Produced via immunoSEQ multiplex PCR; TCRdb's table is partial and in-frame only. The sample comprises about 87,000 clones, around 84% of which are singletons, and 16% rests with the top ten. The specimen comprised peripheral blood, sampled from a patient treated with radiotherapy plus ipilimumab. The receptors derive from a human donor with non-small cell lung cancer that progressed on radiotherapy plus ipilimumab. Both conserved end residues are trimmed from each CDR3. The order of the fields is V gene, CDR3 protein.

v_call: TRBV19
cdr3_aa: ASSPGFSYNEQF

v_call: TRBV7-6
cdr3_aa: ASSLRLASEQY

v_call: TRBV6-5
cdr3_aa: ASSYGEKLF

v_call: TRBV6-6
cdr3_aa: ASTPGQGGEAF

v_call: TRBV21-1
cdr3_aa: ASTRLAGGGTDTQY

v_call: TRBV19
cdr3_aa: ASTSSLGRGRENTEAF

v_call: TRBV6-6
cdr3_aa: ASSHPLPTGGELF

v_call: TRBV4-2
cdr3_aa: ASSQVSAGAASTPSEKLF

v_call: TRBV4-1
cdr3_aa: ASSQEGRGPLGYEQY

v_call: TRBV4-3
cdr3_aa: ASSQGVRAGELF

v_call: TRBV2
cdr3_aa: ASSTQGPGELF

v_call: TRBV9
cdr3_aa: ASSVTTGGNTEAF